These T cell receptor beta chains were read from a single sample in a study of T cell responses to AZD1222 COVID-19 vaccine. Sequencing was performed with immunoSEQ multiplex PCR; in TCRdb, only in-frame clones are kept and a portion is missing. The table shows 75,000 to 90,000 clones, with 80% to 95% occurring only once. Material: peripheral blood, obtained 28 days after the second AZD1222 dose. Receptors were obtained from an adult who received the AZD1222 COVID-19 vaccine. Both conserved end residues are trimmed from each CDR3. The order of the fields is J gene, CDR3 length, V gene, CDR3 protein.

j_gene: TRBJ2-1; len: 13; v_gene: TRBV5-4; CDR3aa: ASSLDGPSYNEQF
j_gene: TRBJ1-5; len: 18; v_gene: TRBV24-1; CDR3aa: ATSDFLITDISYSNQPQH
j_gene: TRBJ1-5; len: 17; v_gene: TRBV21-1; CDR3aa: ASSKVGGEGNASNQPQH
j_gene: TRBJ1-1; len: 11; v_gene: TRBV7-8; CDR3aa: ASSSTVNTEAF
j_gene: TRBJ1-4; len: 14; v_gene: TRBV7-8; CDR3aa: ASSDQTVATNEKLF
j_gene: TRBJ1-4; len: 14; v_gene: TRBV7-9; CDR3aa: ASSLVETGGQRKLF
j_gene: TRBJ2-5; len: 13; v_gene: TRBV5-4; CDR3aa: ASSLPRALGETQY
j_gene: TRBJ1-1; len: 11; v_gene: TRBV12-3/TRBV12-4; CDR3aa: ASSLKGRVEAF
j_gene: TRBJ1-2; len: 13; v_gene: TRBV6-5; CDR3aa: ASRAQGARGYGYT
j_gene: TRBJ1-1; len: 15; v_gene: TRBV3-1/TRBV3-2; CDR3aa: ASSRRNLRALNTEAF
j_gene: TRBJ2-1; len: 14; v_gene: TRBV21-1; CDR3aa: ASSNTDRGCVCEQF
j_gene: TRBJ2-7; len: 11; v_gene: TRBV28; CDR3aa: ASSLERSYEQY
j_gene: TRBJ2-7; len: 12; v_gene: TRBV30; CDR3aa: AWSVRRSSYEQY
j_gene: TRBJ1-4; len: 13; v_gene: TRBV29-1; CDR3aa: SVTGDKGLNEKLF
j_gene: TRBJ1-1; len: 19; v_gene: TRBV27; CDR3aa: ASSYPGREKVIRAMNTEAF
j_gene: TRBJ2-6; len: 14; v_gene: TRBV5-1; CDR3aa: ASSWTGGSGANVLT
j_gene: TRBJ1-2; len: 14; v_gene: TRBV30; CDR3aa: AWTQSRGGSNYGYT
j_gene: TRBJ1-4; len: 13; v_gene: TRBV18; CDR3aa: ASSTVRSRNEKLF
j_gene: TRBJ1-4; len: 9; v_gene: TRBV30; CDR3aa: AWEAGEKLF
j_gene: TRBJ2-1; len: 13; v_gene: TRBV10-1; CDR3aa: ASSERGSSYNEQF
j_gene: TRBJ1-1; len: 10; v_gene: TRBV5-4; CDR3aa: ASSLIGGRAF
j_gene: TRBJ1-2; len: 10; v_gene: TRBV28; CDR3aa: ASTLAGLGYT
j_gene: TRBJ1-1; len: 11; v_gene: TRBV30; CDR3aa: AWTSGMNTEAF
j_gene: TRBJ1-5; len: 11; v_gene: TRBV28; CDR3aa: ASSLISNQPQH
j_gene: TRBJ2-2; len: 12; v_gene: TRBV29-1; CDR3aa: SVGVAGETGELF
j_gene: TRBJ2-5; len: 13; v_gene: TRBV7-3; CDR3aa: ASSPAAGVGETQY
j_gene: TRBJ1-2; len: 13; v_gene: TRBV3-1/TRBV3-2; CDR3aa: ASSANRDSSYGYT
j_gene: TRBJ2-1; len: 13; v_gene: TRBV5-1; CDR3aa: ASSLSGPGNNEQF
j_gene: TRBJ1-4; len: 12; v_gene: TRBV21-1; CDR3aa: ASTGRVEVEKLF
j_gene: TRBJ1-1; len: 12; v_gene: TRBV6-4; CDR3aa: ASSEQGSTGKAF
j_gene: TRBJ1-1; len: 11; v_gene: TRBV14; CDR3aa: ASSQEVPAAAF
j_gene: TRBJ1-1; len: 12; v_gene: TRBV27; CDR3aa: ASSPWVMNTEAF
j_gene: TRBJ2-5; len: 14; v_gene: TRBV19; CDR3aa: ASSVRLAGDQETQY
j_gene: TRBJ2-7; len: 11; v_gene: TRBV5-5; CDR3aa: ASSSGKALEQY
j_gene: TRBJ2-5; len: 15; v_gene: TRBV6-1; CDR3aa: ASSEEWEGALVETQY
j_gene: TRBJ2-3; len: 14; v_gene: TRBV3-1/TRBV3-2; CDR3aa: ASSRGTGVGGGTQY
j_gene: TRBJ2-2; len: 13; v_gene: TRBV7-2; CDR3aa: ASSPDRAYTGELF
j_gene: TRBJ1-2; len: 13; v_gene: TRBV6-5; CDR3aa: ASNTEQRQAYGYT
j_gene: TRBJ2-7; len: 13; v_gene: TRBV7-9; CDR3aa: ASSLAKTGEYEQY
j_gene: TRBJ1-4; len: 14; v_gene: TRBV7-6; CDR3aa: ASSRPGHPTNEKLF
j_gene: TRBJ1-1; len: 15; v_gene: TRBV28; CDR3aa: ASRLIRVESANTEAF
j_gene: TRBJ2-3; len: 14; v_gene: TRBV7-9; CDR3aa: ASSRRLAGVADTQY
j_gene: TRBJ1-6; len: 12; v_gene: TRBV20-1; CDR3aa: SASLGGNNSPLH
j_gene: TRBJ1-3; len: 11; v_gene: TRBV29-1; CDR3aa: SVERGPGNTIY
j_gene: TRBJ1-6; len: 14; v_gene: TRBV12-5; CDR3aa: ASGYQGGSYNSPLH
j_gene: TRBJ2-7; len: 9; v_gene: TRBV11-2; CDR3aa: ASSFGGEQY
j_gene: TRBJ2-1; len: 14; v_gene: TRBV27; CDR3aa: ASSSLAGLVGNEQF
j_gene: TRBJ2-2; len: 12; v_gene: TRBV24-1; CDR3aa: ATSDRRNTGELF
j_gene: TRBJ2-3; len: 16; v_gene: TRBV11-2; CDR3aa: ASSGQSSGSYGTDTQY
j_gene: TRBJ2-1; len: 14; v_gene: TRBV4-1; CDR3aa: ASSQVTGLDDNEQF
j_gene: TRBJ1-4; len: 9; v_gene: TRBV10-1; CDR3aa: ASSLAGKLF